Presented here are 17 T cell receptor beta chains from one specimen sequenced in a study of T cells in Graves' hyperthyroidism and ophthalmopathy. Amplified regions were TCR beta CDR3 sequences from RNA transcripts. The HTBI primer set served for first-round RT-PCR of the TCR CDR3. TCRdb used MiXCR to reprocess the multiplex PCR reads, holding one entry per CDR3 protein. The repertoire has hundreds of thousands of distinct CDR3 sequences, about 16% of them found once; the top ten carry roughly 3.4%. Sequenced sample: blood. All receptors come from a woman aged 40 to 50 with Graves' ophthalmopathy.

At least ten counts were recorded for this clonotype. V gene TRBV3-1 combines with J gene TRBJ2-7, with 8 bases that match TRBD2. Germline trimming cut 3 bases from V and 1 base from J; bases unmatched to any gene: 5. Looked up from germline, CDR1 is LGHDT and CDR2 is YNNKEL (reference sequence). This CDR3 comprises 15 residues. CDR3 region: CASSQGAGGSYEQYF. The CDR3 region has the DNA TGTGCCAGCAGCCAGGGGGCGGGAGGATCCTACGAGCAGTACTTC.

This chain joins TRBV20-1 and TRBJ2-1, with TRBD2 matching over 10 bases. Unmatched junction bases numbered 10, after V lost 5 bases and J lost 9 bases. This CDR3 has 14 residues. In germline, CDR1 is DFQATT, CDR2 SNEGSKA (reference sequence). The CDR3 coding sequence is TGCAGTGCTGAGCCCCTAGCGGGGGCTAGTGAGCAGTTCTTC. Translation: CSAEPLAGASEQFF.

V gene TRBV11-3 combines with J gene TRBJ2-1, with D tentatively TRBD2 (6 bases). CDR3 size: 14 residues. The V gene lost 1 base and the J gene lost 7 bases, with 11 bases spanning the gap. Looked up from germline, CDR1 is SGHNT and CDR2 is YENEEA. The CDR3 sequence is CASSLGGTENEQFF. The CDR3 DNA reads TGTGCCAGCAGCTTAGGCGGGACCGAGAATGAGCAGTTCTTC. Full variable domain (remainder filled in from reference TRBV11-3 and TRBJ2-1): EAGVVQSPRYKIIEKKQPVAFWCNPISGHNTLYWYLQNLGQGPELLIRYENEEAVDDSQLPKDRFSAERLKGVDSTLKIQPAELGDSAVYLCASSLGGTENEQFFGPGTRLTVL.

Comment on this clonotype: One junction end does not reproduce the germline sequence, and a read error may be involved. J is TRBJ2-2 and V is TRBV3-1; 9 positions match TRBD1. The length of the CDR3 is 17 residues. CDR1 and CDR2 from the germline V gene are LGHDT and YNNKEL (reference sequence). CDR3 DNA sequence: TGTGCCAGCGGCCAACCTAACAGGGGGCACGGCACCGGGGAGCTGTTTTTT. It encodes CASGQPNRGHGTGELFF.

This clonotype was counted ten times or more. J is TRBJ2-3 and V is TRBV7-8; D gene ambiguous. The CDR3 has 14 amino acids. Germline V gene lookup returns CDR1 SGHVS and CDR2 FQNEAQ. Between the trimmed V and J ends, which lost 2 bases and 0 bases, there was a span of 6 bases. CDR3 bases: TGTGCCAGCAGCTTACAGGCTAGCACAGATACGCAGTATTTT. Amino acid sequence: CASSLQASTDTQYF.

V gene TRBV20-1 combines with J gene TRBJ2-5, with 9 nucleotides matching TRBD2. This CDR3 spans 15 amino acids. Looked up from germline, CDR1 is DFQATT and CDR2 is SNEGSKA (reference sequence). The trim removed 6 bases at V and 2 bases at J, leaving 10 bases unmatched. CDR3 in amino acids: CSARPLAGQQETQYF. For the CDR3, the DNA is TGCAGTGCAAGACCCCTAGCGGGGCAACAAGAGACCCAGTACTTC.

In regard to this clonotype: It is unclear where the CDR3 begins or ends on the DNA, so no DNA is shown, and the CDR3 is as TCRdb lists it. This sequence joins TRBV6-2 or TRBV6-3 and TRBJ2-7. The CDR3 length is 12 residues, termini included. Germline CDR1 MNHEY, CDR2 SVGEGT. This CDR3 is CASSTSTYEQYF.

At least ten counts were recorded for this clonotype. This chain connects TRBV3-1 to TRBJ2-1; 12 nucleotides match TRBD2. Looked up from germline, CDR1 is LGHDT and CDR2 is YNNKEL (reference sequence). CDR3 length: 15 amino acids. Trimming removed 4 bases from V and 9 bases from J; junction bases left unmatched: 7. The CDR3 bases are TGTGCCAGCAGCCGCGGGGCTAGCGGGAGGGGTGAGCAGTTCTTC. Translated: CASSRGASGRGEQFF.

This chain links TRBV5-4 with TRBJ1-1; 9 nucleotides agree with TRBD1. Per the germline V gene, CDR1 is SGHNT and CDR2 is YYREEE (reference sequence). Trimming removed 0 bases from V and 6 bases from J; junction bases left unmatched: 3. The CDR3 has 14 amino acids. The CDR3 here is CASSLGGQGSEAFF. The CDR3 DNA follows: TGTGCCAGCAGCTTGGGGGGACAGGGCTCTGAAGCTTTCTTT.

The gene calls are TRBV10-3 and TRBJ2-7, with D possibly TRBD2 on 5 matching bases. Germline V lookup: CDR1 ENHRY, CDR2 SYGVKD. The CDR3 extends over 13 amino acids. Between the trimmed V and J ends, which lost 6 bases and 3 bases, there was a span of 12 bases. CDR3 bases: TGTGCCATCAGCGGAGCGGTGGACTACGAGCAGTACTTC. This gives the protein CAISGAVDYEQYF.

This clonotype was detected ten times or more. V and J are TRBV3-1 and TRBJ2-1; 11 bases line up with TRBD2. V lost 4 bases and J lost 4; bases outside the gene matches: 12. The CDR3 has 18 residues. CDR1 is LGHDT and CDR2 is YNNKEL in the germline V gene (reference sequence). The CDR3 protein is CASSPSLAGGKIYNEQFF. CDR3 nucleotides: TGTGCCAGCAGCCCCTCCCTAGCGGGGGGAAAAATTTACAATGAGCAGTTCTTC.

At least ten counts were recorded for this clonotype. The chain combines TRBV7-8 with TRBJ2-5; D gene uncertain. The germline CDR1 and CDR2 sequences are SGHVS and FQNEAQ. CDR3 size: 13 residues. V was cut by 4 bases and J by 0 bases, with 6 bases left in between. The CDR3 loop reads CASSSPHQETQYF. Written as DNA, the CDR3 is TGTGCCAGCAGCTCTCCTCACCAAGAGACCCAGTACTTC.

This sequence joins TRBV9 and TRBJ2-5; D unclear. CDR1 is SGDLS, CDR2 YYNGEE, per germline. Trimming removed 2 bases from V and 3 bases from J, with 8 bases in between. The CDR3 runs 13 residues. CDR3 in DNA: TGTGCCAGCAGCGTGGCACCGAAAGAGACCCAGTACTTC. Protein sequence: CASSVAPKETQYF.

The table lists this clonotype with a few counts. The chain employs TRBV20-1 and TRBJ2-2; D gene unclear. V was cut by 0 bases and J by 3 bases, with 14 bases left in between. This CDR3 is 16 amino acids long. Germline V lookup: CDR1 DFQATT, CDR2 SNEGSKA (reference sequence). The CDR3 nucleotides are TGCAGTGCTAGAGAGGACGGTCACCGGTACACCGGGGAGCTGTTTTTT. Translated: CSAREDGHRYTGELFF.

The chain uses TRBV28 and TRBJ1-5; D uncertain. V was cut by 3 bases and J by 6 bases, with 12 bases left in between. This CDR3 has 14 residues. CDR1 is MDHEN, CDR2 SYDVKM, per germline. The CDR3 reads CASSFPYGFQPQHF. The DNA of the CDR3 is TGTGCCAGCAGTTTCCCTTACGGGTTTCAGCCCCAGCATTTT.

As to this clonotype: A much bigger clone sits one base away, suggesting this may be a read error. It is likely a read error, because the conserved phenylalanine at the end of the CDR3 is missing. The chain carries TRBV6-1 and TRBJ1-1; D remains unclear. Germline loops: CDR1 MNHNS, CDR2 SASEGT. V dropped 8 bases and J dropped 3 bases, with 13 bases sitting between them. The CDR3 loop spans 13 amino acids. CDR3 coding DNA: TGTGCCAGCCACGTCCAGGCAGACACTGAAGCTTTCTCT. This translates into CASHVQADTEAFS.

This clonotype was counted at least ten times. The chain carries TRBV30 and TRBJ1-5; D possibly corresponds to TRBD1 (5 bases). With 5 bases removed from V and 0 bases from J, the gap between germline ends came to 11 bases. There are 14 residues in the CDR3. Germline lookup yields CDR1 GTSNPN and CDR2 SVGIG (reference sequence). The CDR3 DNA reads TGTGCCTGGCGGGACGGTTATAGCAATCAGCCCCAGCATTTT. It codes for CAWRDGYSNQPQHF.